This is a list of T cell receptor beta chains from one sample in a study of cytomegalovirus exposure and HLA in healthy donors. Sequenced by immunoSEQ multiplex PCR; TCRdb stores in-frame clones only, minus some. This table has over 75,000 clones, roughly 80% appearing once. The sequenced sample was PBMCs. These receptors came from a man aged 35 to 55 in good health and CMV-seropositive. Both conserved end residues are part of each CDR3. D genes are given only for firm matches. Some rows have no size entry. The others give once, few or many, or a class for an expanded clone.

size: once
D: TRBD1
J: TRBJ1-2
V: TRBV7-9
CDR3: CASSQGQGFLYGYTF
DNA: TGTGCCAGCAGCCAGGGACAGGGCTTTTTGTATGGCTACACCTTC

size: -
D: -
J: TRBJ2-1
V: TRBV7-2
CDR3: CASSLSRSYNEQFF
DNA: TGTGCCAGCAGCTTATCGCGTTCCTACAATGAGCAGTTCTTC

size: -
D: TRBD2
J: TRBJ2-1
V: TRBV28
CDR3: CASSISGSSYNEQFF
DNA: TGTGCCAGCAGCATAAGCGGGAGCTCCTACAATGAGCAGTTCTTC

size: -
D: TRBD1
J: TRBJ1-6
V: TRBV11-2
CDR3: CASSLKLGGNPSPLHF
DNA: TGTGCCAGCAGCTTAAAACTAGGGGGCAACCCCTCACCCCTCCACTTT

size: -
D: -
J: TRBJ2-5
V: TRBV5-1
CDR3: CASSVQGGETQYF
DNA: TGCGCCAGCAGCGTCCAAGGGGGAGAGACCCAGTACTTC

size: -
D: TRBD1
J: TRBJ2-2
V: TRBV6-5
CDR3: CASSYTGANTGELFF
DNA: TGTGCCAGCAGTTACACAGGGGCGAACACCGGGGAGCTGTTTTTT

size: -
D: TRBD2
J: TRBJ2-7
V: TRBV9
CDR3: CASSATSGRHEQYF
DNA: TGTGCCAGCAGCGCGACTAGCGGGAGGCACGAGCAGTACTTC

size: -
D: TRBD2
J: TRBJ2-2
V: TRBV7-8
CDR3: CASSLGSSGPSGTGELFF
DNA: TGTGCCAGCAGCTTAGGATCTAGCGGACCTTCTGGCACCGGGGAGCTGTTTTTT

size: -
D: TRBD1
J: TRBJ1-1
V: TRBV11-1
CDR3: CASSPGQGAQSTEAFF
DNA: TGTGCCAGCAGCCCGGGACAGGGGGCGCAGAGCACTGAAGCTTTCTTT

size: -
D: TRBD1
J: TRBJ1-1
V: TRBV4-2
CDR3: CASSQGQGANTEAFF
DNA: TGTGCCAGCAGTCAGGGACAGGGGGCGAACACTGAAGCTTTCTTT

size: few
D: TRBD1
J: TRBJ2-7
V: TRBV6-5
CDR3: CASRRQGSYEQYF
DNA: TGTGCCAGCAGAAGACAGGGGTCCTACGAGCAGTACTTC

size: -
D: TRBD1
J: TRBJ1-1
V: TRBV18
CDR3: CASSPRQGQEAFF
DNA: TGTGCCAGCTCACCGCGACAGGGCCAAGAAGCTTTCTTT

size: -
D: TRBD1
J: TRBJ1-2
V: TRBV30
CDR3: CAWSVSGTGETYGYTF
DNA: TGTGCCTGGAGTGTCTCCGGGACAGGGGAAACCTATGGCTACACCTTC

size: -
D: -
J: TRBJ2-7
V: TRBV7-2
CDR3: CASSLVFCEQYF
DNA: TGTGCCAGCAGCTTAGTTTTCTGCGAGCAGTACTTC

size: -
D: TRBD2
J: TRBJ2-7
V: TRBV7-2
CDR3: CASSLGASGTRPYEQYF
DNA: TGTGCCAGCAGCTTAGGCGCTAGCGGGACCAGACCCTACGAGCAGTACTTC

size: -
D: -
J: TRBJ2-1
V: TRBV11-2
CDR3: CASSPPGEQFF
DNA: TGTGCCAGCAGCCCTCCGGGGGAGCAGTTCTTC

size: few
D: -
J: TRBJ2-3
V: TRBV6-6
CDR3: CASSSSTDTQYF
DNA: TGTGCCAGCAGCTCTAGTACGGATACGCAGTATTTT

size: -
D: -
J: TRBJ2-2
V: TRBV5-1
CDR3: CASNSGGDTGELFF
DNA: TGCGCCAGCAACTCTGGCGGGGACACCGGGGAGCTGTTTTTT

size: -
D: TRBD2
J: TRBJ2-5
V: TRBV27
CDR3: CASSTETSAREWETQYF
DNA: TGTGCCAGCAGTACAGAGACTAGCGCGAGAGAATGGGAGACCCAGTACTTC

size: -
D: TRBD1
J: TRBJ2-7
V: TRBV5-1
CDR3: CASSLTGGYEQYF
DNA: TGCGCCAGCAGCCTGACAGGGGGGTACGAGCAGTACTTC

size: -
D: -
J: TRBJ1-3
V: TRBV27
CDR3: CASGAGVGYTIYF
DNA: TGTGCCAGCGGAGCTGGAGTTGGTTACACCATATATTTT

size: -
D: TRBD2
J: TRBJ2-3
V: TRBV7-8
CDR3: CASSFWGGEADTQYF
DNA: TGTGCCAGCAGCTTCTGGGGAGGGGAGGCAGATACGCAGTATTTT

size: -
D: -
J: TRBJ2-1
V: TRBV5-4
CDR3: CASSDRGTYNEQFF
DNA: TGTGCCAGCTCTGATAGAGGGACCTACAATGAGCAGTTCTTC

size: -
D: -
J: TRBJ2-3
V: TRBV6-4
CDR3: CASSDSASSADTQYF
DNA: TGTGCCAGCAGTGACTCTGCGAGTAGCGCAGATACGCAGTATTTT

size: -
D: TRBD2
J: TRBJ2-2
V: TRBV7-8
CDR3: CASSLRGVGTGELFF
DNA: TGTGCCAGCAGCTTGCGGGGGGTGGGCACCGGGGAGCTGTTTTTT

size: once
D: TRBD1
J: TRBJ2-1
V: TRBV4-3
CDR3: CASSLWGQGYNEQFF
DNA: TGCGCCAGCAGCCTTTGGGGACAGGGCTACAATGAGCAGTTCTTC

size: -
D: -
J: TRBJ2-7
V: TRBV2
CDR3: CASSESGSREQYF
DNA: TGTGCCAGCAGTGAATCAGGGTCCAGGGAGCAGTACTTC

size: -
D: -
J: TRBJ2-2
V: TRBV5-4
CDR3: CASSLGRQGYTGELFF
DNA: TGTGCCAGCAGCTTGGGCCGCCAGGGTTACACCGGGGAGCTGTTTTTT

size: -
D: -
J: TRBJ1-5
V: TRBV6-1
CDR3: CASSERQPNQPQHF
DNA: TGTGCCAGCAGTGAGCGACAGCCCAATCAGCCCCAGCATTTT

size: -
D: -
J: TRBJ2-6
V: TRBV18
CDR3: CASSQRQGLAYVLTF
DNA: TGTGCCAGCTCACAGCGCCAGGGCCTTGCCTACGTCCTGACTTTC

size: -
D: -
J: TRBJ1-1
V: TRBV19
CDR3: CASSGSRNTEAFF
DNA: TGTGCCAGTAGTGGTAGTCGGAACACTGAAGCTTTCTTT

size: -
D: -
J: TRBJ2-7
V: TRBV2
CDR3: CATTGLANYEQYF
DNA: TGTGCCACCACCGGCCTAGCGAACTACGAGCAGTACTTC

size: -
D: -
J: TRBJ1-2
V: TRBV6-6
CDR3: CASNDRGYTF
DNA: TGTGCCAGCAATGACAGGGGCTACACCTTC

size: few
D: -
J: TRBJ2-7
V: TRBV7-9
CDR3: CASSLEGAYEQYF
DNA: TGTGCCAGCAGCTTAGAGGGGGCCTACGAGCAGTACTTC

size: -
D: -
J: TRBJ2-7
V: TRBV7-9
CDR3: CASSLDFGQSYEQYF
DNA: TGTGCCAGCAGCTTAGATTTCGGACAGTCCTACGAGCAGTACTTC

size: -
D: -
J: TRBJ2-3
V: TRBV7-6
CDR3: CASSLSVSPDTQYF
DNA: TGTGCCAGCAGCTTATCTGTGAGTCCAGATACGCAGTATTTT

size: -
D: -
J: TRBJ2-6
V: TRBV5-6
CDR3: CASSLRGRPSGANVLTF
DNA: TGTGCCAGCAGCTTGAGAGGGAGGCCCTCTGGGGCCAACGTCCTGACTTTC

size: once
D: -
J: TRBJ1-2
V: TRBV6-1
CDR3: CASTRTVYNGYTF
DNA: TGTGCCAGCACCAGGACAGTTTATAATGGCTACACCTTC

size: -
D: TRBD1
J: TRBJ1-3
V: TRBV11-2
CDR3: CASSWNRGGSGNTIYF
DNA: TGTGCCAGCAGCTGGAACAGGGGAGGTAGTGGAAACACCATATATTTT

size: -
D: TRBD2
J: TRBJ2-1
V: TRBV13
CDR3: CASSSGLAGGGEQFF
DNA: TGTGCCAGCAGCTCCGGACTAGCGGGGGGGGGCGAGCAGTTCTTC

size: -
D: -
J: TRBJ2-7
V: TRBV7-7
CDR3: CASSSGVGYEQYF
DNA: TGTGCTAGCAGCTCGGGGGTCGGCTACGAGCAGTACTTC

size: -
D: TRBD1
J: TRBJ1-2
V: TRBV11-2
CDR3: CASSLGQGTDGYTF
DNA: TGTGCCAGCAGCCTGGGACAGGGAACGGATGGCTACACCTTC

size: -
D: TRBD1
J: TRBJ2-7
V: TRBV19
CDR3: CASKQRGTGALYEQYF
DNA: TGTGCCAGTAAGCAGAGAGGGACAGGGGCCCTCTACGAGCAGTACTTC

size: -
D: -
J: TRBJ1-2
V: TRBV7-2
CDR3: CASSFDRLGGYTF
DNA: TGTGCCAGCAGCTTCGACAGGCTGGGTGGCTACACCTTC

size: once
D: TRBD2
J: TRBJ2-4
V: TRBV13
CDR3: CASSSELAGEDIQYF
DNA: TGTGCCAGCAGCTCCGAACTAGCGGGAGAAGACATTCAGTACTTC

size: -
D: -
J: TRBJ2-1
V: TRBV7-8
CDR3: CASSTQTGGEQFF
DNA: TGTGCCAGCAGCACCCAGACTGGAGGGGAGCAGTTCTTC

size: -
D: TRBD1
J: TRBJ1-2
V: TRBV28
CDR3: CASSKPVDRAYGYTF
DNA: TGTGCCAGCAGCAAACCCGTGGACAGGGCCTATGGCTACACCTTC

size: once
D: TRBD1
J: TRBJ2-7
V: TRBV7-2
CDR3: CASSLGTGAYEQYF
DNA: TGTGCCAGCAGCTTAGGGACAGGGGCCTACGAGCAGTACTTC

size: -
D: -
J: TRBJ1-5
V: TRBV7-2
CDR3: CASSLPGSYEPQHF
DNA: TGTGCCAGCAGCTTACCAGGTTCCTATGAGCCCCAGCATTTT

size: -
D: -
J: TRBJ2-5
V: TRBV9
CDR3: CASSGGLEGETQYF
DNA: TGTGCCAGCAGCGGGGGCCTCGAAGGGGAGACCCAGTACTTC

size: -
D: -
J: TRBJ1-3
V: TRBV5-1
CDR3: CASSLGQPGNTIYF
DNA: TGCGCCAGCAGCTTGGGACAGCCTGGAAACACCATATATTTT

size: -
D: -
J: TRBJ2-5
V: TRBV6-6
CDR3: CASSHYRAPQETQYF
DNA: TGTGCCAGCAGTCACTACAGGGCCCCCCAAGAGACCCAGTACTTC

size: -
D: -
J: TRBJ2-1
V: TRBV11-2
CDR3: CASVTGELGNEQFF
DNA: TGTGCCAGCGTAACGGGAGAGCTTGGGAATGAGCAGTTCTTC

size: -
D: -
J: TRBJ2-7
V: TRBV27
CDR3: CASTRPGSHEQYF
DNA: TGTGCCAGCACCCGGCCAGGCAGTCACGAGCAGTATTTC

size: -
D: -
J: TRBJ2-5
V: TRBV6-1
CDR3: CASSEAGQEETQYF
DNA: TGTGCCAGCAGTGAAGCGGGGCAGGAAGAGACCCAGTACTTC

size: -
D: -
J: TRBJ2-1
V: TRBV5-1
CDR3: CASSFNSNEQFF
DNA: TGCGCCAGCAGCTTCAACAGCAATGAGCAGTTCTTC

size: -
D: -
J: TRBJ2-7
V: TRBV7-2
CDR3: CASRTGFLTYEQYF
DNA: TGTGCCAGCAGAACAGGGTTCTTGACCTACGAGCAGTACTTC